These T cell receptor beta chains were read from a single sample in a study of human T cells and chemical hapten exposure. TCRdb independently ran MiXCR on the RACE reads; one entry per CDR3 protein. The sample has more than 60,000 distinct CDR3 sequences; approximately 8% are singletons. Sequences were obtained from whole blood. The source of these receptors is a male donor in good health. Some clones in this sample may be carry-over from other donors' samples. The CDR3 runs from the conserved cysteine through the conserved F or W. D genes are given only for firm matches. Not every row has a clone size; where given, it reads once, few, many or a size class.

d_call clone_size j_call v_call cdr3_nt cdr3_aa
NA NA TRBJ2-2 TRBV25-1 TGTGCCAGCAGTAGTCTACAGCGCCCGACCGGGGAGCTGTTTTTT CASSSLQRPTGELFF
NA NA TRBJ2-3 TRBV5-1 TGCGCCAGCAGCTTCGGGGGCCCTAGCACAGATACGCAGTATTTT CASSFGGPSTDTQYF
NA few TRBJ1-6 TRBV10-3 TGTGCCATCAGTGAGACACTCGTGTCACCCCTCCACTTT CAISETLVSPLHF
NA many TRBJ2-7 TRBV4-2 TGTGCCAGCAGCCAAGATAGTACAGACTCAACCTACGAGCAGTACTTC CASSQDSTDSTYEQYF
NA NA TRBJ2-3 TRBV6-4 TGTGCCAGCAGTGAAGGGGACAGCACAGATACGCAGTATTTT CASSEGDSTDTQYF
TRBD1 NA TRBJ2-7 TRBV3-1 TGTGCCAGCAGCCAAGAAGAGGGCAGGGGGACCTACGAGCAGTACTTC CASSQEEGRGTYEQYF
TRBD1 few TRBJ2-1 TRBV7-9 TGTGCCAGCAGCCAGGGACAGGGTGAAAATGAGCAGTTCTTC CASSQGQGENEQFF
NA many TRBJ2-3 TRBV18 TGTGCCAGCTCACCAACACTAACTAGCACAGATACGCAGTATTTT CASSPTLTSTDTQYF
NA NA TRBJ2-7 TRBV12-3/TRBV12-4 TGTGCCAGCAGTTTTCAGACGGGGGAGCAGTACTTC CASSFQTGEQYF
TRBD2 NA TRBJ2-3 TRBV10-3 TGTGCCATCAGACGGACTAGCGGGGGCCTCACAGATACGCAGTATTTT CAIRRTSGGLTDTQYF
NA NA TRBJ1-1 TRBV5-6 TGTGCCAGCATGGGAGGTACTGAAGCTTTCTTT CASMGGTEAFF